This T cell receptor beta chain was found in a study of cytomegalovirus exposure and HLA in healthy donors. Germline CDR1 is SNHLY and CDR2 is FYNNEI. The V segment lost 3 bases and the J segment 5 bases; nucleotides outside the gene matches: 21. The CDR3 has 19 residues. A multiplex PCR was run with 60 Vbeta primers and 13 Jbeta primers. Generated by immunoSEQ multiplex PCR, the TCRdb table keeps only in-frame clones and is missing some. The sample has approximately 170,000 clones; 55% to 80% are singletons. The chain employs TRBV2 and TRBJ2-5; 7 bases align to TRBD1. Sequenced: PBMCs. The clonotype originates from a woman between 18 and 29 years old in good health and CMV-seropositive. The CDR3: CASSDWVRGQGADRETQYF. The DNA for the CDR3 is TGTGCCAGCAGTGATTGGGTGAGGGGGCAGGGCGCGGATCGGGAGACCCAGTACTTC. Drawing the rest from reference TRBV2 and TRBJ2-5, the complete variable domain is EPEVTQTPSHQVTQMGQEVILRCVPISNHLYFYWYRQILGQKVEFLVSFYNNEISEKSEIFDDQFSVERPDGSNFTLKIRSTKLEDSAMYFCASSDWVRGQGADRETQYFGPGTRLLVL.